This TCR beta chain comes out of a study of T-cell reconstitution after alpha-beta-depleted transplantation in children. For TCRbeta, the library was prepared with unique molecular identifiers. TCRdb ran MiXCR on the PCR reads and lists one entry per CDR3 protein. The sample gives about 460,000 distinct CDR3 sequences, around 13% of which show up once; more than 5.5% is in the top ten. The sequenced sample was PBMCs from the stem cell graft donor, obtained from the stem cell graft. The receptor's source is a human donor who donated a stem cell graft to a child with combined immunodeficiency.

CDR3 in amino acids: CASSYFYRNTGELFF. The CDR3 DNA sequence: TGTGCCAGCAGTTATTTTTACAGGAACACCGGGGAGCTGTTTTTT. The chain carries TRBV6-2 or TRBV6-3 and TRBJ2-2, with no clear D. Germline V lookup: CDR1 MNHEY, CDR2 SVGEGT. The V gene lost 3 bases and the J gene lost 1 base, with 9 bases spanning the gap. This CDR3 is built from 15 residues.